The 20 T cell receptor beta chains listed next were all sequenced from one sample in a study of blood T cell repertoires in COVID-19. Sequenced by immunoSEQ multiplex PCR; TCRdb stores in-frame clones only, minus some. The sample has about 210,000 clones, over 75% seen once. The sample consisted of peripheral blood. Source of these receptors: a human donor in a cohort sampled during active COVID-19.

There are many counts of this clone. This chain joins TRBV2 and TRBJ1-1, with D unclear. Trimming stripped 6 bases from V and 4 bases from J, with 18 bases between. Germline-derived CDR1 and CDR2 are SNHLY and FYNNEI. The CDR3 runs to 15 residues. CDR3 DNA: TGTGCCAGCAGGATACCTCTTTCCGAGGGCACTGAAGCTTTCTTT. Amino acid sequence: CASRIPLSEGTEAFF.

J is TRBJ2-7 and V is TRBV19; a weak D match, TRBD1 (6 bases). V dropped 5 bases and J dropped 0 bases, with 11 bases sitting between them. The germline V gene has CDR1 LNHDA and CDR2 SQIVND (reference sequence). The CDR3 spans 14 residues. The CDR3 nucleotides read TGTGCCAGTAGTGTTGGACAGAGCTCCTACGAGCAGTACTTC. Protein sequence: CASSVGQSSYEQYF. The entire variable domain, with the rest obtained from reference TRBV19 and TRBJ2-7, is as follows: DGGITQSPKYLFRKEGQNVTLSCEQNLNHDAMYWYRQDPGQGLRLIYYSQIVNDFQKGDIAEGYSVSREKKESFPLTVTSAQKNPTAFYLCASSVGQSSYEQYFGPGTRLTVT.

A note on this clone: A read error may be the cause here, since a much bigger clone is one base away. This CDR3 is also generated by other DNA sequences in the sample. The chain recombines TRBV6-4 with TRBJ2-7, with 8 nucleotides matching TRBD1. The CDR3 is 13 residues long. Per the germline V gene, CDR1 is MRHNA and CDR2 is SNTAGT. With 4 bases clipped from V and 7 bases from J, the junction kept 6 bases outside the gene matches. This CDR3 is CASSGQGAGEQYF. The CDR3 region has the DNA TGTGCCAGCAGTGGGCAGGGGGCGGGGGAGCAGTACTTC.

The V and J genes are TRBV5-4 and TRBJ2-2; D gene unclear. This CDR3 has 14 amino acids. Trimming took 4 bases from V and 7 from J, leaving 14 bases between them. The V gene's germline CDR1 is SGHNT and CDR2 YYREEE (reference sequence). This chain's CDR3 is CASSTGGDIGELFF. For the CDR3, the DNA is TGTGCCAGCAGCACCGGTGGTGATATCGGGGAGCTGTTTTTT. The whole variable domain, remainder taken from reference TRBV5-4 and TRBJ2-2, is ETGVTQSPTHLIKTRGQQVTLRCSSQSGHNTVSWYQQALGQGPQFIFQYYREEENGRGNFPPRFSGLQFPNYSSELNVNALELDDSALYLCASSTGGDIGELFFGEGSRLTVL.

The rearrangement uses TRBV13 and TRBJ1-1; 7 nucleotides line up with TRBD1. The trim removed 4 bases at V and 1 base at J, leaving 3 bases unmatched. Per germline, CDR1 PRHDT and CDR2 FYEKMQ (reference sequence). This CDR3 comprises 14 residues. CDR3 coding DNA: TGTGCCAGCAGCTCCTGGGACAGGAACACTGAAGCTTTCTTT. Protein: CASSSWDRNTEAFF.

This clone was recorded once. The CDR3 region has the DNA TGTGCCAGCAGTTTATTTGGGGGGGATGATCAGCCCCAGCATTTT. It yields the protein CASSLFGGDDQPQHF. The rearrangement links TRBV28 to TRBJ1-5, with D possibly TRBD1 on 5 matching bases. In germline, CDR1 is MDHEN, CDR2 SYDVKM. The CDR3 has 15 residues. V shed 1 base and J shed 5 bases, with 12 bases lying between them.

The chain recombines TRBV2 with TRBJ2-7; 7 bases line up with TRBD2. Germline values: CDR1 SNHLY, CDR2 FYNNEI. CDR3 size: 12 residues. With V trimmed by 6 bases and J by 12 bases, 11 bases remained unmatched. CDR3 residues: CASRGGVPKPYF. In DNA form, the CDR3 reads TGTGCCAGCAGGGGAGGGGTACCTAAGCCGTACTTC.

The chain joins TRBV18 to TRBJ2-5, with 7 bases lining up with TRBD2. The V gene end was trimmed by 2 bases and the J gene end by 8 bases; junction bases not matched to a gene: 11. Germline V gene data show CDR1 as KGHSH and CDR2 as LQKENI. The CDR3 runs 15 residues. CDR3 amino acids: CASSPRPSGRRTQYF. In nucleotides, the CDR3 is TGTGCCAGCTCACCAAGACCTAGCGGCAGGCGAACCCAGTACTTC.

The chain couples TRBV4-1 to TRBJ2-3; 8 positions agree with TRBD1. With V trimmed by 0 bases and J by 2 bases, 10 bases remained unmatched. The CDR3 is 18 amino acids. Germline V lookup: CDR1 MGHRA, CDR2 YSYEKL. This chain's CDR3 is CASSQDPPRGQATDTQYF. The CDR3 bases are TGCGCCAGCAGCCAAGATCCCCCCAGGGGGCAGGCCACAGATACGCAGTATTTT.

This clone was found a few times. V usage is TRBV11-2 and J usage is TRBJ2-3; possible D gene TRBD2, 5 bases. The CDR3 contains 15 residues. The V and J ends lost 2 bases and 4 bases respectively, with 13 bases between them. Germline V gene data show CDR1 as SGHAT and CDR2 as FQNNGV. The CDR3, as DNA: TGTGCCAGCAGCTTATTAGGTGGGAGTGCAGATACGCAGTATTTT. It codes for CASSLLGGSADTQYF.

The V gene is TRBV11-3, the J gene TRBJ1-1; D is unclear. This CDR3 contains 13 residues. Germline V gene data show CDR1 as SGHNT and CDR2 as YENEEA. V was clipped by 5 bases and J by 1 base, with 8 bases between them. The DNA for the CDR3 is TGTGCCAGCAGCAGATCCAGGAACACTGAAGCTTTCTTT. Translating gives CASSRSRNTEAFF.

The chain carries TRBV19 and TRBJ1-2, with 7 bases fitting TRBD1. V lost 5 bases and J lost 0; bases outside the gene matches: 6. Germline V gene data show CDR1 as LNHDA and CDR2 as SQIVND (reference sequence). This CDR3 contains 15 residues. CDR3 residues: CASSPGTATNYGYTF. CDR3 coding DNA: TGTGCCAGTAGTCCTGGGACAGCAACTAACTATGGCTACACCTTC.

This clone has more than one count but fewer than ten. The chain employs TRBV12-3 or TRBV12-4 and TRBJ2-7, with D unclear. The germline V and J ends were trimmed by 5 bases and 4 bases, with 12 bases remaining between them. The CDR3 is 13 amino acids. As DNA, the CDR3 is TGTGCCAGCAGTCTATCAGGCTTATACGAGCAGTACTTC. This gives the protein CASSLSGLYEQYF.

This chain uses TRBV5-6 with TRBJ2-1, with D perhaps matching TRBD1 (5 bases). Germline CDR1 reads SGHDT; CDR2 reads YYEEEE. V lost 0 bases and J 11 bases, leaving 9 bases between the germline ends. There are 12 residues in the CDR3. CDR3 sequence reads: CASSLEAGQQFF. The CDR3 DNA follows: TGTGCCAGCAGCTTGGAAGCAGGGCAGCAGTTCTTC. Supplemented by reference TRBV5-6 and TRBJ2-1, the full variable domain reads DAGVTQSPTHLIKTRGQQVTLRCSPKSGHDTVSWYQQALGQGPQFIFQYYEEEERQRGNFPDRFSGHQFPNYSSELNVNALLLGDSALYLCASSLEAGQQFFGPGTRLTVL.

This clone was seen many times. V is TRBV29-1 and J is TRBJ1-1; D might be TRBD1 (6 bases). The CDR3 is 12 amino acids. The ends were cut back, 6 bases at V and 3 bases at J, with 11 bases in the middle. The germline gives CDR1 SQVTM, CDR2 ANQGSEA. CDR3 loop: CSVTQGYTEAFF. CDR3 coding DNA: TGCAGCGTGACCCAGGGGTACACTGAAGCTTTCTTT.

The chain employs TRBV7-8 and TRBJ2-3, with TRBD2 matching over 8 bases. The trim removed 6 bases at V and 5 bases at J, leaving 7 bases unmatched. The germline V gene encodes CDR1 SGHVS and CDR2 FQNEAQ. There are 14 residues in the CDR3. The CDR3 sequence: CASRRAGEVDTQYF. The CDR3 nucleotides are TGTGCCAGCAGACGAGCGGGAGAGGTAGATACGCAGTATTTT.

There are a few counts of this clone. The DNA of the CDR3 is TGTGCCAGCAGTGGGGGGCAGCGCTACGAGCAGTACTTC. Its translation is CASSGGQRYEQYF. V is TRBV2 and J is TRBJ2-7; D is possibly TRBD1 (6 bases). Germline V gene data show CDR1 as SNHLY and CDR2 as FYNNEI. This CDR3 has 13 amino acids. Deletions cut 4 bases from V and 3 bases from J, with 10 bases between.

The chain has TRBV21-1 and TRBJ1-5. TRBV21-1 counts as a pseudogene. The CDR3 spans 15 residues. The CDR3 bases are TGTGCCAGCAGCGTGATAGGGAGGATCCTTTGGCCCCAGCATTTT. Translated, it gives CASSVIGRILWPQHF.

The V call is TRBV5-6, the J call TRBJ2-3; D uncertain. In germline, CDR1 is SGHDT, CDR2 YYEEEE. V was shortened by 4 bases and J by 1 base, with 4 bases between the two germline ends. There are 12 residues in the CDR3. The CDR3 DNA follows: TGTGCCAGCAGCCGAGGCACAGATACGCAGTATTTT. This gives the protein CASSRGTDTQYF.

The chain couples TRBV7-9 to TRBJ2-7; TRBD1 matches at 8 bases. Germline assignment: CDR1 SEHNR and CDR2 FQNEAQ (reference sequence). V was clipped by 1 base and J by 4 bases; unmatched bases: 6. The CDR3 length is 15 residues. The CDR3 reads CASSLGAGGRYEQYF. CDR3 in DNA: TGTGCCAGCAGCTTAGGGGCAGGGGGCCGATACGAGCAGTACTTC.